Each of the 7 T cell receptor beta chains below was sequenced from the same sample in a study of CD8+CD57+ T cells in acquired aplastic anemia. CD8+CD57+ cell expansion had been shown by flow cytometry in patients chosen for sequencing. CDR3 and TCR beta VDJ profiling relied on a genomic DNA template. TCRdb re-analysed the reads in MiXCR, keeping a single row per CDR3 protein. The sample consists of 130,000 or so distinct CDR3 sequences, 55% to 70% of them appearing once. Sequenced sample: sorted CD4+, CD8+, or CD8+CD57+ T cells (not recorded which) from PBMCs. These receptors were obtained from a human donor with aplastic anemia.

The chain couples TRBV15 to TRBJ1-1; D remains ambiguous. The CDR3 spans 13 residues. Trimming removed 1 base from V and 1 base from J, with 4 bases in between. Germline assignment: CDR1 LNHNV and CDR2 YYDKDF (reference sequence). CDR3 sequence: CATSRVQNTEAFF. The CDR3 DNA is TGTGCCACCAGCAGAGTTCAGAACACTGAAGCTTTCTTT.

The chain uses TRBV19 and TRBJ2-1, with D unclear. Between the trimmed V and J ends, which lost 3 bases and 12 bases, there was a span of 12 bases. Germline CDR1 reads LNHDA; CDR2 reads SQIVND (reference sequence). The CDR3 has 12 amino acids. CDR3 sequence reads: CASSIPAVGQFF. The CDR3 DNA reads as TGTGCCAGTAGTATCCCAGCCGTAGGGCAGTTCTTC. The full variable domain, in which reference TRBV19 and TRBJ2-1 provide the parts outside the CDR3, is DGGITQSPKYLFRKEGQNVTLSCEQNLNHDAMYWYRQDPGQGLRLIYYSQIVNDFQKGDIAEGYSVSREKKESFPLTVTSAQKNPTAFYLCASSIPAVGQFFGPGTRLTVL.

V usage is TRBV19 and J usage is TRBJ1-1; D remains unclear. V was clipped by 3 bases and J by 4 bases, with 15 bases between them. Germline CDR1 LNHDA, CDR2 SQIVND (reference sequence). This CDR3 region has 15 residues. In nucleotides, the CDR3 is TGTGCCAGTAGTATCAGTCTGGGGTTCGGCACTGAAGCTTTCTTT. It codes for CASSISLGFGTEAFF.

Here the CDR3 reads CASSLGWGTEAFF. CDR3 DNA: TGTGCCAGCAGCTTAGGGTGGGGCACTGAAGCTTTCTTT. The rearrangement joins TRBV7-3 to TRBJ1-1; D ambiguous. V shed 2 bases and J shed 4 bases, with 8 bases lying between them. The CDR3 totals 13 residues. The germline CDR1 and CDR2 sequences are SGHTA and FQGTGA.

This clonotype was seen repeatedly, ten times or more. Here the CDR3 reads CASSLGTEAVQETQYF. The CDR3 nucleotides are TGTGCCAGCAGCTTAGGGACAGAAGCGGTACAAGAGACCCAGTACTTC. This chain joins TRBV7-7 and TRBJ2-5; D perhaps matches TRBD1 (6 bases). Germline lookup yields CDR1 SSHAT and CDR2 FNYEAQ (reference sequence). This CDR3 comprises 16 residues. V was clipped by 1 base and J by 2 bases, with 14 bases between them.

This sequence joins TRBV5-5 and TRBJ2-3; weak D call: TRBD1 (5 bases). CDR3 length: 14 amino acids. Trimming cost V 2 bases and J 4 bases, with 11 bases left between them. Germline V gives CDR1 SGHKS, CDR2 YYEKEE (reference sequence). The CDR3 DNA is TGTGCCAGCAGCTTAAAGTTCAGGGCAGATACGCAGTATTTT. It codes for CASSLKFRADTQYF.

This rearrangement joins TRBV2 to TRBJ1-3, with D possibly TRBD1 on 5 matching bases. The CDR3 totals 15 residues. V shed 4 bases and J shed 0 bases, with 10 bases lying between them. The germline V gene encodes CDR1 SNHLY and CDR2 FYNNEI. The CDR3 DNA is TGTGCCAGCAGTGGACAGCCCGGCTCTGGAAACACCATATATTTT. It specifies CASSGQPGSGNTIYF.